The 2 T cell receptor beta chains below come from one sample, sequenced in a study of T-cell memory formation after mild COVID-19 (dated by TCRdb to the early 2020s). The library was built by means of 5' RACE. Sequencing was carried out with an Illumina NovaSeq 6000. TCRdb trimmed the raw reads at Q25, called clones with MiXCR and kept productive beta chains. Here each entry gathers all rows of one CDR3 protein and keeps the most common genes and DNA. This sample comprises hundreds of thousands of distinct CDR3 sequences, roughly 21% of them detected only once. Approximately 12% of the sample comes from the top ten. The sample was PBMCs or a T cell subset sorted from them (not recorded which). These receptor sequences come from an adult woman who had mild COVID-19 (a few samples of this study predate the infection). The sample titles of this study are shuffled in the database, so cell type and time point are left out; the donor was told from shared clones.

This clonotype showed up just a few times. The chain combines TRBV29-1 with TRBJ2-7; D uncertain. CDR1 SQVTM and CDR2 ANQGSEA come from the germline V gene. Trimming removed 4 bases from V and 2 bases from J, with 6 bases in between. The CDR3 has 11 amino acids. The CDR3 loop is CSVVLTYEQYF. The CDR3 DNA is TGCAGCGTTGTTCTCACCTACGAGCAGTACTTC.

This sequence joins TRBV7-3 and TRBJ2-7; the D gene is possibly TRBD1 (6 bases). CDR1 and CDR2 (germline): SGHTA, FQGTGA. The CDR3 consists of 13 residues. Trimming stripped 5 bases from V and 8 bases from J, with 16 bases between. The CDR3, as DNA: TGTGCCAGCAGCCTAAGCTTAGGGGGACAGCAGTACTTC. It is translated as CASSLSLGGQQYF.